A selection of T cell receptor beta chains follows, all from one sample in a study of cytomegalovirus exposure and HLA in healthy donors. The table came from immunoSEQ multiplex PCR; TCRdb's copy has only in-frame clones and leaves some out. Of 100,000 to 120,000 clones listed, 75% to 90% are singletons. Sequenced input: PBMCs. The receptors were sampled from a man aged 35-49 years in good health and CMV-seronegative. Each CDR3 is given with its conserved first and last residue. D genes are given only for firm matches. Expanded clones get a size class; other rows say once, few or many, or leave the size out.

V gene	D gene	J gene	clone size	CDR3 protein	CDR3 DNA
TRBV4-1	TRBD1	TRBJ1-2	NA	CASSQQGQGYGYTF	TGCGCCAGCAGCCAACAAGGACAGGGTTATGGCTACACCTTC
TRBV25-1	NA	TRBJ1-3	NA	CASSEVGGPGNTIYF	TGTGCCAGCAGTGAGGTCGGGGGGCCTGGAAACACCATATATTTT
TRBV2	TRBD1	TRBJ1-2	NA	CASSESGGGGYTF	TGTGCCAGCAGTGAATCAGGGGGCGGTGGCTACACCTTC
TRBV7-9	TRBD1	TRBJ1-1	NA	CASSSGGPGAFTEAFF	TGTGCCAGCAGCTCAGGGGGCCCAGGGGCTTTTACTGAAGCTTTCTTT
TRBV28	TRBD2	TRBJ2-7	few	CASRGDYYEQYF	TGTGCCAGCAGAGGGGACTACTACGAGCAGTACTTC
TRBV14	NA	TRBJ2-6	NA	CASLYSGANVLTF	TGTGCCAGCCTATACTCTGGGGCCAACGTCCTGACTTTC
TRBV5-4	NA	TRBJ2-5	NA	CASSMGKGPRGTQYF	TGTGCCAGCAGTATGGGAAAGGGGCCACGCGGGACCCAGTACTTC
TRBV4-1	NA	TRBJ2-7	NA	CASSQEGRSGEQYF	TGCGCCAGCAGCCAAGAGGGCAGGTCGGGGGAGCAGTACTTC
TRBV30	TRBD1	TRBJ1-6	NA	CACPTGTGVGNSPLHF	TGTGCCTGTCCTACCGGGACAGGGGTGGGTAATTCACCCCTCCACTTT
TRBV6-6	TRBD1	TRBJ1-5	NA	CASSYTGEEPQHF	TGTGCCAGCAGCTACACAGGGGAAGAGCCCCAGCATTTT
TRBV9	NA	TRBJ1-2	NA	CASSVVARAGYTF	TGTGCCAGCAGCGTAGTGGCCAGGGCTGGCTACACCTTC
TRBV5-6	NA	TRBJ2-3	NA	CASSLERVGTDTQYF	TGTGCCAGCAGCCTGGAGCGGGTTGGCACAGATACGCAGTATTTT
TRBV7-9	NA	TRBJ2-3	NA	CASSLALASTDTQYF	TGTGCCAGCAGCTTAGCGCTAGCGAGCACAGATACGCAGTATTTT
TRBV7-8	NA	TRBJ1-5	NA	CASSFGLGGSISNQPQHF	TGTGCCAGCAGCTTTGGGTTGGGGGGATCGATTAGCAATCAGCCCCAGCATTTT
TRBV11-3	NA	TRBJ2-7	NA	CASSVDNYEQYF	TGTGCCAGCAGCGTAGACAACTACGAGCAGTACTTC
TRBV5-1	NA	TRBJ1-1	NA	CASSLTPGRDTEAFF	TGCGCCAGCAGCTTGACCCCAGGGAGGGACACTGAAGCTTTCTTT
TRBV5-8	NA	TRBJ1-5	NA	CASSLNQASNQPQHF	TGTGCCAGCAGCTTGAATCAGGCTAGCAATCAGCCCCAGCATTTT
TRBV29-1	NA	TRBJ2-1	NA	CSVMGSGNEQFF	TGCAGCGTCATGGGGAGTGGAAATGAGCAGTTCTTC
TRBV6-5	NA	TRBJ1-2	NA	CASSYSRSFYGYTF	TGTGCCAGCAGTTACTCGAGGTCCTTCTATGGCTACACCTTC
TRBV28	TRBD1	TRBJ1-1	once	CASSLLPGQGDPEAFF	TGTGCCAGCAGCCTCCTACCGGGACAGGGGGACCCTGAAGCTTTCTTT
TRBV5-1	TRBD1	TRBJ2-1	NA	CASSLSTGDSGEQFF	TGCGCCAGCAGCTTGAGCACAGGGGATAGTGGTGAGCAGTTCTTC
TRBV6-5	TRBD1	TRBJ1-5	NA	CASSRGQNNQPQHF	TGTGCCAGCAGCAGGGGACAGAACAATCAGCCCCAGCATTTT
TRBV28	NA	TRBJ1-1	NA	CASSPTGHQNTEAFF	TGTGCCAGCAGTCCTACGGGACACCAGAACACTGAAGCTTTCTTT
TRBV29-1	NA	TRBJ2-5	NA	CSGRPGGGGETQYF	TGCAGCGGCCGCCCTGGAGGGGGCGGGGAGACCCAGTACTTC
TRBV29-1	NA	TRBJ1-1	NA	CSVATRLRVNTEAFF	TGCAGCGTCGCCACCCGACTCAGAGTGAACACTGAAGCTTTCTTT
TRBV28	NA	TRBJ1-2	NA	CASIPGSNYGYTF	TGTGCCAGCATTCCAGGGTCTAACTATGGCTACACCTTC
TRBV19	NA	TRBJ1-5	few	CATGPPNQPQHF	TGTGCCACAGGGCCTCCTAATCAGCCCCAGCATTTT
TRBV2	TRBD2	TRBJ2-1	NA	CASSTGTSGRSYNEQFF	TGTGCCAGCAGTACCGGGACTAGCGGGAGATCCTACAATGAGCAGTTCTTC
TRBV9	NA	TRBJ1-1	NA	CASSVVTSNTEAFF	TGTGCCAGCAGCGTAGTAACATCGAACACTGAAGCTTTCTTT
TRBV5-1	TRBD2	TRBJ2-3	NA	CASSLGLAGGGVDTQYF	TGCGCCAGCAGCCTGGGACTAGCGGGGGGAGGAGTAGATACGCAGTATTTT
TRBV29-1	NA	TRBJ2-7	NA	CSVLLTLAGEQYF	TGCAGCGTTCTGTTGACCTTGGCAGGCGAGCAGTACTTC
TRBV18	TRBD1	TRBJ1-1	NA	CAGKGQGLNTEAFF	TGTGCCGGGAAGGGACAGGGTTTGAACACTGAAGCTTTCTTT
TRBV7-9	NA	TRBJ2-1	NA	CASSLRGGGNNEQFF	TGTGCCAGCAGCTTACGGGGTGGTGGGAACAATGAGCAGTTCTTC
TRBV30	NA	TRBJ1-6	NA	CAWSWLEEGALHF	TGTGCCTGGAGTTGGTTAGAGGAAGGGGCCCTCCACTTT
TRBV18	TRBD1	TRBJ2-3	NA	CASSPGQGGADTQYF	TGTGCCAGCTCACCGGGACAGGGAGGAGCAGATACGCAGTATTTT
TRBV7-8	TRBD1	TRBJ1-1	NA	CASSLLTGMNTEAFF	TGTGCCAGCAGCCTACTGACAGGGATGAACACTGAAGCTTTCTTT
TRBV6-5	TRBD2	TRBJ2-1	NA	CASTRSGGNEQFF	TGTGCCAGCACCCGAAGCGGGGGCAATGAGCAGTTCTTC
TRBV6-1	TRBD1	TRBJ1-1	NA	CASSQGGQGAFF	TGTGCCAGCAGCCAGGGGGGACAAGGGGCTTTCTTT
TRBV15	NA	TRBJ1-1	once	CATSRNPDSLNTEAFF	TGTGCCACCAGCAGAAATCCTGACAGCTTGAACACTGAAGCTTTCTTT
TRBV11-2	NA	TRBJ1-1	NA	CASSSLSWGLWNTEAFF	TGTGCCAGCAGCTCCCTATCCTGGGGGCTATGGAACACTGAAGCTTTCTTT
TRBV28	TRBD1	TRBJ1-2	NA	CASSPLSTGGPRYGYTF	TGTGCCAGCAGTCCCCTATCGACAGGGGGACCTCGCTATGGCTACACCTTC
TRBV6-1	TRBD1	TRBJ2-1	NA	CASSEWGQGMFF	TGTGCCAGCAGTGAATGGGGACAGGGAATGTTCTTC
TRBV7-2	NA	TRBJ1-5	NA	CASSPSGRVEQPQHF	TGTGCCAGCAGCCCAAGTGGCAGGGTTGAGCAGCCCCAGCATTTT
TRBV7-2	NA	TRBJ2-6	NA	CASSSRGAGANVLTF	TGTGCCAGCAGCTCCCGTGGAGCTGGGGCCAACGTCCTGACTTTC
TRBV6-5	TRBD1	TRBJ1-1	few	CASSYSSEGGFTEAFF	TGTGCCAGCAGTTACTCCTCGGAAGGGGGCTTCACTGAAGCTTTCTTT
TRBV5-1	TRBD1	TRBJ1-1	NA	CASSSQGANTEAFF	TGCGCCAGCAGCTCACAGGGGGCGAACACTGAAGCTTTCTTT
TRBV6-5	NA	TRBJ2-2	few	CASSPTTGELFF	TGTGCCAGCAGTCCGACTACCGGGGAGCTGTTTTTT
TRBV28	NA	TRBJ2-3	NA	CASIPAPEKRISTDTQYF	TGTGCCAGCATCCCCGCCCCAGAAAAGCGGATCTCCACAGATACGCAGTATTTT